One sample yielded the 21 T cell receptor beta chains listed below, sequenced in a study of response to subunit inactivated influenza vaccine. TCRdb passed the RT-PCR reads through MiXCR, listing each CDR3 protein once. Altogether 180,000 or so distinct CDR3 sequences are present, approximately 12% being singletons, with the ten largest covering roughly 29%. Separately, the same data were catalogued under a study of T cells expressing NK-cell markers. That report adds: With UMIs, 5'RACE template switching was used to make TCR beta cDNA.

The sequenced sample was CD8+ T cells sorted from PBMCs, obtained 11 to 12 days after vaccination. Receptors originate from a man aged 45-60 years who received an inactivated influenza vaccine.

The chain recombines TRBV6-5 with TRBJ2-7, with D perhaps TRBD1 or TRBD2 (5 bases each). Trimming stripped 0 bases from V and 3 bases from J, with 12 bases between. The CDR3 loop spans 15 amino acids. Germline V gene lookup returns CDR1 MNHEY and CDR2 SVGAGI. CDR3 sequence: CASSYSPGSVYEQYF. The CDR3 DNA follows: TGTGCCAGCAGTTACTCACCAGGGAGCGTCTACGAGCAGTACTTC.

This clonotype was observed a handful of times. V usage is TRBV30 and J usage is TRBJ2-1, with 8 bases lining up with TRBD2. Losses at the gene ends were 2 bases for V and 5 bases for J; bases not matched to a gene: 5. Germline V lookup: CDR1 GTSNPN, CDR2 SVGIG (reference sequence). The CDR3 is 14 amino acids. The CDR3 DNA is TGTGCCTGGAGTCTTGATAGCGGGAACAATGAGCAGTTCTTC. As protein: CAWSLDSGNNEQFF.

This clonotype has only a few counts. The chain has TRBV20-1 and TRBJ1-6; a weak D match, TRBD1 (6 bases). CDR1 DFQATT and CDR2 SNEGSKA come from the germline V gene (reference sequence). Trimming left V 5 bases short and J 3 bases short, with 14 bases between. CDR3 size: 15 residues. CDR3 DNA: TGCAGTGCTGCCCCGACAGGTGGCTATAATTCACCCCTCCACTTT. Translating it yields CSAAPTGGYNSPLHF.

The table lists this clonotype with many counts. The V call is TRBV5-5, the J call TRBJ2-3; 8 bases match TRBD1. From germline, CDR1 is SGHKS and CDR2 YYEKEE (reference sequence). The V gene end was trimmed by 2 bases and the J gene end by 2 bases; junction bases not matched to a gene: 4. This CDR3 region has 15 residues. The CDR3 here is CASSLRTGHTDTQYF. The DNA for the CDR3 is TGTGCCAGCAGCTTACGGACAGGGCACACAGATACGCAGTATTTT.

This clonotype has a handful of counts. V usage is TRBV6-1 and J usage is TRBJ2-5; no definite D call. The germline V gene encodes CDR1 MNHNS and CDR2 SASEGT. The V end was cut by 7 bases, the J end by 5 bases, with 14 bases between. The CDR3 is made up of 13 amino acids. The CDR3 loop reads CASKDASWETQYF. The CDR3 bases are TGTGCCAGCAAGGACGCCAGCTGGGAGACCCAGTACTTC.

This clonotype was seen more than once but under ten times. The rearrangement uses TRBV7-9 and TRBJ2-5; 8 bases are a match to TRBD2. Germline values: CDR1 SEHNR, CDR2 FQNEAQ (reference sequence). The CDR3 covers 16 residues. J was trimmed by 2 bases and V by 2 bases; bases with no gene match: 7. Written as DNA, the CDR3 is TGTGCCAGCAGCTTAATCGGCGGGGGGCTTCAAGAGACCCAGTACTTC. As protein: CASSLIGGGLQETQYF.

A remark on this clonotype: A much larger clone is a single base away; this may be a read error. The chain employs TRBV12-3 or TRBV12-4 and TRBJ2-3; D possibly corresponds to TRBD1 (5 bases). Trimming took 0 bases from V and 0 from J, leaving 10 bases between them. The CDR3 consists of 16 residues. The CDR3 DNA sequence: TGTGCCAGCAGTTTAGCAAGACAGCTTAGCACAGATACGCAGTATTTT. Translation: CASSLARQLSTDTQYF.

This clonotype was seen a few times. The chain combines TRBV7-2 with TRBJ2-3; no firm D call. V dropped 5 bases and J dropped 4 bases, with 10 bases sitting between them. Germline CDR1 is SGHTA and CDR2 is FQGNSA. This CDR3 is built from 13 residues. CDR3 nucleotide sequence: TGTGCCAGCAGCCTCCCCCCCGCAGATACGCAGTATTTT. Protein: CASSLPPADTQYF.

The table lists this clonotype with a few counts. The chain has TRBV30 and TRBJ2-7, with TRBD2 identical over 9 bases. V lost 0 bases to trimming and J lost 2 bases; unmatched junction nucleotides: 2. From germline, CDR1 is GTSNPN and CDR2 SVGIG (reference sequence). CDR3 length: 14 amino acids. CDR3 loop: CAWSVGLATYEQYF. The CDR3, as DNA: TGTGCCTGGAGTGTCGGACTAGCGACCTACGAGCAGTACTTC.

This sequence joins TRBV7-9 and TRBJ2-2; no definite D call. Trimming removed 2 bases at V and 4 bases at J, with 8 bases between. The CDR3 spans 14 residues. CDR1 SEHNR and CDR2 FQNEAQ come from the germline V gene (reference sequence). The CDR3: CASSLSERTGELFF. In nucleotides, the CDR3 is TGTGCCAGCAGCTTATCCGAACGCACCGGGGAGCTGTTTTTT.

The V gene is TRBV2, the J gene TRBJ2-5, with TRBD2 matching over 9 bases. Per the germline V gene, CDR1 is SNHLY and CDR2 is FYNNEI. The J segment lost 1 base and the V segment lost 7 bases, leaving 10 bases of the junction unmatched. The CDR3 has 16 residues. The CDR3 bases are TGTGCCAGCACGTCGGAGACTAGCGGAGCCCAAGAGACCCAGTACTTC. This gives the protein CASTSETSGAQETQYF.

The chain recombines TRBV2 with TRBJ2-1; 10 bases line up with TRBD2. This CDR3 spans 15 amino acids. V shed 9 bases, J shed 4 bases, and the junction held 9 bases outside the gene matches. Germline V gene lookup returns CDR1 SNHLY and CDR2 FYNNEI. This CDR3 is CASRNGAGGYNEQFF. The CDR3 coding sequence is TGTGCCAGTCGTAATGGAGCGGGGGGGTACAATGAGCAGTTCTTC. Full variable domain (remainder filled in from reference TRBV2 and TRBJ2-1): EPEVTQTPSHQVTQMGQEVILRCVPISNHLYFYWYRQILGQKVEFLVSFYNNEISEKSEIFDDQFSVERPDGSNFTLKIRSTKLEDSAMYFCASRNGAGGYNEQFFGPGTRLTVL.

V is TRBV12-3 or TRBV12-4 and J is TRBJ1-1; TRBD1 matches 8 bases. This CDR3 has 14 amino acids. With 2 bases clipped from V and 4 bases from J, the junction kept 3 bases outside the gene matches. CDR3: CASSLSQGATEAFF. Written as DNA, the CDR3 is TGTGCCAGCAGTTTATCCCAGGGGGCCACTGAAGCTTTCTTT.

The J gene is TRBJ2-3, the V gene TRBV13; D possibly corresponds to TRBD2 (5 bases). The CDR3 is 13 residues long. From germline, CDR1 is PRHDT and CDR2 FYEKMQ (reference sequence). V was trimmed by 5 bases and J by 4 bases, leaving 10 bases between them. As DNA, the CDR3 is TGTGCCAGCAGCCCGGAGGTGGCAGATACGCAGTATTTT. Translating gives CASSPEVADTQYF.

The chain recombines TRBV5-1 with TRBJ2-7, with D maybe TRBD2 (6 bases). Trimming took off 0 bases at V and 6 bases at J, with 13 bases between the two ends. This CDR3 spans 14 amino acids. From germline, CDR1 is SGHRS and CDR2 YFSETQ. The chain's CDR3 is CASSLEAAGGEQYF. In nucleotides, the CDR3 is TGCGCCAGCAGCTTGGAGGCAGCGGGCGGCGAGCAGTACTTC.

This clonotype was found a few times. This chain uses TRBV12-3 or TRBV12-4 with TRBJ2-3, with TRBD2 matching over 8 bases. With V trimmed by 6 bases and J by 3 bases, 5 bases remained unmatched. The CDR3 runs 14 residues. This CDR3 reads CASRSSSGTDTQYF. The CDR3 DNA follows: TGTGCCAGCAGGAGCTCTAGCGGGACAGATACGCAGTATTTT.

The V and J genes are TRBV12-3 or TRBV12-4 and TRBJ2-7; tentatively, D is TRBD2 (5 bases). The CDR3 has 14 amino acids. Trimming cost V 3 bases and J 4 bases, with 13 bases left between them. The CDR3 DNA sequence: TGTGCCAGCAGTTTCTATCCGGGGAGTTACGAGCAGTACTTC. Translating it yields CASSFYPGSYEQYF.

This clonotype was observed at least ten times. The chain carries TRBV7-9 and TRBJ2-1, with TRBD2 as a possible D gene (7 bases). The CDR3 sequence is 15 residues long. Germline V lookup: CDR1 SEHNR, CDR2 FQNEAQ (reference sequence). Trimming stripped 3 bases from V and 9 bases from J, with 18 bases between. Here the CDR3 reads CASSLGAGPGGEQFF. Written as DNA, the CDR3 is TGTGCCAGCAGCTTGGGGGCGGGCCCGGGGGGTGAGCAGTTCTTC.

The rearrangement uses TRBV20-1 and TRBJ1-1; 8 bases align to TRBD1. V gave up 0 bases and J gave up 6 bases; unmatched junction bases: 9. CDR3 size: 15 residues. In germline, CDR1 is DFQATT, CDR2 SNEGSKA (reference sequence). As DNA, the CDR3 is TGCAGTGCTAGAGATTACCAGGGGGCCTCTGCTGAAGCTTTCTTT. As protein: CSARDYQGASAEAFF.

This clonotype was observed a few times. The CDR3 loop is CASSQLLNEQFF. The CDR3 region has the DNA TGCGCCAGCAGCCAACTCCTTAATGAGCAGTTCTTC. The genes are TRBV4-1 and TRBJ2-1; D gene ambiguous. The V end was cut by 2 bases, the J end by 7 bases, with 6 bases between. Per the germline V gene, CDR1 is MGHRA and CDR2 is YSYEKL. The CDR3 loop spans 12 amino acids.

The rearrangement joins TRBV6-2 or TRBV6-3 to TRBJ2-1, with a weak D call TRBD2 (5 bases). The CDR3 contains 14 residues. The germline V and J ends were trimmed by 5 bases and 7 bases, with 15 bases remaining between them. Germline-derived CDR1 and CDR2 are MNHEY and SVGEGT. This CDR3 is CASSKPGIPNEQFF. As DNA, the CDR3 is TGTGCCAGCAGTAAACCGGGGATCCCGAATGAGCAGTTCTTC.